Listed here are 9 T cell receptor beta chains from one sample, sequenced in a study of shared clonotypes between healthy human individuals. Only CD45RO-negative cells positively selected for CCR7 counted as naive CD8 cells, so terminally differentiated effector memory CD45RA+ cells were excluded. Method: immunoSEQ multiplex PCR; TCRdb's copy keeps in-frame clones and lacks some. This table has around 700,000 clones, about 90% appearing once. The sequenced sample was naive CD8+ T cells sorted from blood. All receptors come from a man younger than 45 in good health.

This clone was recorded once. The chain combines TRBV4-2 with TRBJ1-2; 7 positions agree with TRBD1. The J segment lost 4 bases and the V segment lost 6 bases, leaving 17 bases of the junction unmatched. Germline loops: CDR1 LGHNA, CDR2 YNFKEQ. The CDR3 contains 17 residues. The CDR3 sequence is CASRPRQGTSTLYGYTF. CDR3 nucleotide sequence: TGTGCCAGCAGACCTAGACAGGGAACCTCTACCCTCTATGGCTACACCTTC.

V is TRBV6-6 and J is TRBJ2-7; TRBD1 matches 7 bases. Germline-derived CDR1 and CDR2 are MNHNY and SVGAGI (reference sequence). The CDR3 extends over 14 amino acids. The ends lost 5 bases at V and 4 bases at J; junction bases unmatched: 8. The CDR3 coding sequence is TGTGCCAGCAGTCTGACAGGGTTGGGTTACGAGCAGTACTTC. This codes for CASSLTGLGYEQYF.

The rearrangement links TRBV11-2 to TRBJ2-1; possible D gene TRBD2, 7 bases. Germline CDR1 and CDR2: SGHAT and FQNNGV. CDR3 length equals 14 residues. Trimming shortened V by 5 bases and J by 7 bases, and 15 bases separated the two germline ends. CDR3 in DNA: TGTGCCAGCAGCGATTACAGGGAGGGGAATGAGCAGTTCTTC. It translates to CASSDYREGNEQFF.

V is TRBV19 and J is TRBJ2-1; perhaps TRBD2 as D (6 bases). The V and J ends lost 3 bases and 5 bases respectively, with 14 bases between them. Germline CDR1 and CDR2: LNHDA and SQIVND (reference sequence). The CDR3 runs to 15 residues. The CDR3 protein is CASSIILAPNNEQFF. CDR3 bases: TGTGCCAGTAGTATTATCCTAGCGCCCAACAATGAGCAGTTCTTC.

The chain carries TRBV10-3 and TRBJ2-1; D ambiguous. In germline, CDR1 is ENHRY, CDR2 SYGVKD. Trimming took 0 bases from V and 0 from J, leaving 9 bases between them. CDR3 length: 16 amino acids. In DNA form, the CDR3 reads TGTGCCATCAGTGAGTCCGACGCGAGCTCCTACAATGAGCAGTTCTTC. This sequence encodes CAISESDASSYNEQFF.

This clone came up once. This chain uses TRBV27 with TRBJ2-7; TRBD1 matches at 8 bases. The CDR3 is made up of 16 amino acids. V dropped 5 bases and J dropped 0; count of bases not matched to a gene: 9. Germline V gene sequence: CDR1 MNHEY, CDR2 SMNVEV (reference sequence). CDR3 in DNA: TGTGCCAGCAGTCCCCTCGGGACAGGACGCTCCTACGAGCAGTACTTC. Encoded protein: CASSPLGTGRSYEQYF.

The chain carries TRBV27 and TRBJ2-7; 10 bases are shared with TRBD2. J was trimmed by 7 bases and V by 3 bases; bases with no gene match: 6. The CDR3 is 14 residues long. Germline loops: CDR1 MNHEY, CDR2 SMNVEV (reference sequence). The CDR3: CASSLQLAGREQYF. CDR3 sequence (DNA): TGTGCCAGCAGTTTGCAACTAGCGGGACGGGAGCAGTACTTC.

The rearrangement uses TRBV27 and TRBJ2-1; TRBD2 matches 8 bases. V dropped 2 bases and J dropped 4; count of bases not matched to a gene: 7. The CDR3 is made up of 16 amino acids. Per the germline V gene, CDR1 is MNHEY and CDR2 is SMNVEV (reference sequence). In DNA form, the CDR3 reads TGTGCCAGCAGTTTAACGAGACTAGCGTTTTACAATGAGCAGTTCTTC. It translates to CASSLTRLAFYNEQFF.

The chain has TRBV29-1 and TRBJ2-7, with TRBD2 matching 10 bases. Trimming removed 7 bases from V and 0 bases from J; junction bases left unmatched: 3. Germline V lookup: CDR1 SQVTM, CDR2 ANQGSEA. The CDR3 runs to 13 residues. Written as DNA, the CDR3 is TGCAGCGCCCGGACTAGCGGCTCCTACGAGCAGTACTTC. Its protein is CSARTSGSYEQYF.